These 9 T cell receptor beta chains originate from one sample sequenced in a study of cytomegalovirus exposure and HLA in healthy donors. PCR involved 60 Vbeta and 13 Jbeta primers. Here immunoSEQ multiplex PCR was the method, and the copy in TCRdb shows in-frame clones only, minus some. This sample carries about 82,000 clones, about 68% of them seen once, and the ten largest clones take more than 8.5%. Sequencing was carried out using PBMCs. The receptors stem from a man aged 40-50 years in good health and CMV-seropositive.

The CDR3 region has the DNA TGTGCCAGCCAGGCGCCTGGAATGATGAACACTGAAGCTTTCTTT. It encodes CASQAPGMMNTEAFF. The chain is built from TRBV28 and TRBJ1-1; D is uncertain. The V gene lost 8 bases and the J gene lost 0 bases, with 16 bases spanning the gap. The germline CDR1 and CDR2 sequences are MDHEN and SYDVKM. This CDR3 region has 15 residues.

To note about this clone: Since no conserved phenylalanine or tryptophan closes the CDR3, a read error is the likely cause. The V and J genes are TRBV7-2 and TRBJ1-2; 9 bases line up with TRBD1. The germline CDR1 and CDR2 sequences are SGHTA and FQGNSA. V was clipped by 5 bases and J by 5 bases; unmatched bases: 3. The CDR3 is 13 residues long. The CDR3 DNA sequence: TGTGCCAGCAGCCCGGGACAGGGTTATGGCTACACCCTC. This encodes CASSPGQGYGYTL.

The V call is TRBV9, the J call TRBJ2-3, with unresolved D. Deletions cut 3 bases from V and 6 bases from J, with 11 bases between. The CDR3 sequence is 13 residues long. CDR1 and CDR2 from the germline V gene are SGDLS and YYNGEE. DNA of the CDR3: TGTGCCAGCAGCGCATATCTATCGGATACGCAGTATTTT. It specifies CASSAYLSDTQYF.

With respect to this clone: Other DNA sequences from this sample encode an identical CDR3 as well. This chain links TRBV13 with TRBJ1-1; no firm D call. V lost 4 bases to trimming and J lost 3 bases, with 9 bases between them. The germline V gene has CDR1 PRHDT and CDR2 FYEKMQ (reference sequence). The length of the CDR3 is 13 residues. The CDR3, as DNA: TGTGCCAGCAGCTCCGGCGGGTACACTGAAGCTTTCTTT. It translates to CASSSGGYTEAFF.

V usage is TRBV4-1 and J usage is TRBJ2-7; 8 bases are shared with TRBD1. Unmatched junction bases numbered 9, after V lost 3 bases and J lost 2 bases. The length of the CDR3 is 16 residues. From germline, CDR1 is MGHRA and CDR2 YSYEKL. The CDR3 protein is CASSHKMRTGTYEQYF. CDR3 sequence (DNA): TGCGCCAGCAGCCACAAGATGAGGACAGGGACCTACGAGCAGTACTTC.

This clone was counted only a few times. The chain is built from TRBV29-1 and TRBJ2-4, with 10 bases matching TRBD1. The germline CDR1 and CDR2 sequences are SQVTM and ANQGSEA. The CDR3 loop spans 13 amino acids. The trim removed 8 bases at V and 4 bases at J, leaving 5 bases unmatched. The CDR3 DNA sequence: TGCAGCCCGAAGGGACAGGGGAAAAACATTCAGTACTTC. This translates into CSPKGQGKNIQYF. The full variable domain, its missing parts supplied by reference TRBV29-1 and TRBJ2-4, is SAVISQKPSRDICQRGTSLTIQCQVDSQVTMMFWYRQQPGQSLTLIATANQGSEATYESGFVIDKFPISRPNLTFSTLTVSNMSPEDSSIYLCSPKGQGKNIQYFGAGTRLSVL.

The V and J genes are TRBV4-3 and TRBJ1-2; no clear D gene. The V and J ends lost 0 bases and 9 bases respectively, with 17 bases between them. The CDR3 contains 15 residues. Germline assignment: CDR1 LGHNA and CDR2 YSLEER. The CDR3 DNA sequence: TGCGCCAGCAGCCAAGATCATACCGCAGAACGTCGCTACACCTTC. It encodes CASSQDHTAERRYTF.

The rearrangement links TRBV27 to TRBJ1-1, with 9 bases identical to TRBD1. V gave up 8 bases and J gave up 4 bases; unmatched junction bases: 5. The CDR3 sequence is 13 residues long. Germline V gene sequence: CDR1 MNHEY, CDR2 SMNVEV (reference sequence). The DNA of the CDR3 is TGTGCCAGCGGGAACAGGGGGCTCACTGAAGCTTTCTTT. Its protein product is CASGNRGLTEAFF.

This clone was counted only a few times. The rearrangement joins TRBV6-5 to TRBJ2-1; the D is unclear. The germline V gene encodes CDR1 MNHEY and CDR2 SVGAGI. The CDR3 totals 14 residues. Between the trimmed V and J ends, which lost 0 bases and 6 bases, there was a span of 9 bases. Written as DNA, the CDR3 is TGTGCCAGCAGTTACTCGATGCGGAGCAATGAGCAGTTCTTC. Its protein is CASSYSMRSNEQFF.